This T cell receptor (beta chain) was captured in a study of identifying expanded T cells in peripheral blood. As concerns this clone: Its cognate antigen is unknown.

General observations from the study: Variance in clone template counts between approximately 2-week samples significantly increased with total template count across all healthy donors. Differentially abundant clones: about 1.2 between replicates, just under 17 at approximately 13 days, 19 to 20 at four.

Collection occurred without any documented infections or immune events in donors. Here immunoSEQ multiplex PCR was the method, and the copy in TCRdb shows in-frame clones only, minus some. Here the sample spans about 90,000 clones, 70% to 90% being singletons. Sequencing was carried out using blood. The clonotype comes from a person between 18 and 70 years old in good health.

This CDR3 is CASSPLGMNTEAFF. The CDR3 DNA sequence: TGCGCCAGCAGCCCCCTAGGGATGAACACTGAAGCTTTCTTT. The chain has TRBV5-1 and TRBJ1-1; D gene uncertain. In germline, CDR1 is SGHRS, CDR2 YFSETQ. The CDR3 totals 14 residues. V lost 4 bases and J lost 0, with 10 bases in between.